These T cell receptor beta chains were read from a single sample in a study of vaccination and CD4 T cells after COVID-19. One entry per CDR3 protein, called by TCRdb with MiXCR from the PCR reads. In the table there are approximately 16,000 distinct CDR3 sequences, roughly 60% of which are singletons. These receptors have no known antigen. The sequenced material came from CD4+ T cells from blood, cultured in vitro. The source of these receptors is a human donor who had recovered from COVID-19. Each CDR3 is given with its conserved first and last residue. Fields, in order: J gene, clone size, D gene, V gene, CDR3 protein, CDR3 DNA. The D gene is left open where the match is weak. Rows give clone size only sometimes, using once, few, many, or a class for an expanded clone.

j_call: TRBJ2-7
clone_size: -
d_call: -
v_call: TRBV4-2
cdr3_aa: CASSQAFLREQYF
cdr3_nt: TGTGCCAGCAGCCAAGCTTTTCTTAGAGAGCAGTACTTC

j_call: TRBJ1-1
clone_size: few
d_call: -
v_call: TRBV20-1
cdr3_aa: CSATSPWTRGSDTEAFF
cdr3_nt: TGCAGTGCCACGTCCCCCTGGACGAGGGGATCTGACACTGAAGCTTTCTTT

j_call: TRBJ1-2
clone_size: -
d_call: -
v_call: TRBV19
cdr3_aa: CASSPRPIANYGYTF
cdr3_nt: TGTGCCAGTAGTCCCCGACCCATAGCTAACTATGGCTACACCTTC

j_call: TRBJ2-2
clone_size: -
d_call: TRBD2
v_call: TRBV15
cdr3_aa: CATSRALAGGGGELFF
cdr3_nt: TGTGCCACCAGCAGAGCCCTAGCGGGAGGGGGCGGGGAGCTGTTTTTT

j_call: TRBJ1-6
clone_size: -
d_call: -
v_call: TRBV20-1
cdr3_aa: CSASRAGSPLHF
cdr3_nt: TGCAGTGCTAGTCGGGCTGGGTCACCCCTCCACTTT

j_call: TRBJ2-5
clone_size: -
d_call: -
v_call: TRBV6-4
cdr3_aa: CASSDQRGGTQYF
cdr3_nt: TGTGCCAGCAGTGACCAGCGAGGCGGGACCCAGTACTTC

j_call: TRBJ2-7
clone_size: -
d_call: TRBD2
v_call: TRBV6-5
cdr3_aa: CASSYSKLAGDSYEQYF
cdr3_nt: TGTGCCAGCAGTTACTCGAAACTAGCGGGAGATTCCTACGAGCAGTACTTC

j_call: TRBJ2-7
clone_size: -
d_call: TRBD1
v_call: TRBV6-2/TRBV6-3
cdr3_aa: CASMDPPGQGAYEQYF
cdr3_nt: TGTGCCAGCATGGACCCTCCGGGACAGGGGGCCTACGAGCAGTACTTC

j_call: TRBJ2-2
clone_size: few
d_call: -
v_call: TRBV6-5
cdr3_aa: CASSYSPGTTGPLFF
cdr3_nt: TGTGCCAGCAGTTATTCCCCGGGGACCACGGGACCGCTGTTTTTT

j_call: TRBJ1-2
clone_size: few
d_call: TRBD1
v_call: TRBV19
cdr3_aa: CASNEDRDRGYTF
cdr3_nt: TGTGCCAGTAATGAGGACAGGGACCGGGGCTACACCTTC

j_call: TRBJ2-1
clone_size: -
d_call: TRBD1
v_call: TRBV6-2/TRBV6-3
cdr3_aa: CASNPTGGSYNEQFF
cdr3_nt: TGTGCCAGCAATCCGACAGGGGGATCCTACAATGAGCAGTTCTTC

j_call: TRBJ1-2
clone_size: once
d_call: -
v_call: TRBV4-1
cdr3_aa: CASSQDSAGGDGYTF
cdr3_nt: TGCGCCAGCAGCCAAGATAGTGCGGGGGGCGATGGCTACACCTTC

j_call: TRBJ2-3
clone_size: -
d_call: -
v_call: TRBV5-4
cdr3_aa: CASSQTDTQYF
cdr3_nt: TGTGCCAGCAGCCAGACAGATACGCAGTATTTT

j_call: TRBJ2-3
clone_size: -
d_call: -
v_call: TRBV20-1
cdr3_aa: CSANNVVRSPDTQYF
cdr3_nt: TGCAGTGCCAATAACGTGGTCAGGAGTCCAGATACGCAGTATTTT

j_call: TRBJ1-1
clone_size: -
d_call: -
v_call: TRBV23-1
cdr3_aa: CASSPQGKHTEAFF
cdr3_nt: TGCGCCAGCAGCCCACAGGGTAAGCACACTGAAGCTTTCTTT

j_call: TRBJ1-5
clone_size: -
d_call: TRBD1
v_call: TRBV20-1
cdr3_aa: CSANPGQANSNQPQHF
cdr3_nt: TGCAGTGCAAACCCGGGACAGGCTAATAGCAATCAGCCCCAGCATTTT